Included here is one TCR beta chain sequence, with context. With 5 bases removed from V and 0 bases from J, the gap between germline ends came to 8 bases. The CDR3 loop spans 15 amino acids. Germline assignment: CDR1 SGHTA and CDR2 FQGNSA. The data belong to a study of OX40 agonist ivuxolimab in advanced cancers. Libraries were prepared by immunoSEQ multiplex PCR; TCRdb keeps only in-frame clonotypes and omits some of them. The sample includes approximately 74,000 clones, about nine tenths seen only once; the top ten take approximately 0.55%. This sequence originates from an adult with an advanced solid tumor such as melanoma, head and neck, liver or kidney cancer. The material was CD4+ or CD8+ T cells sorted from blood, obtained in a trial of the OX40 agonist ivuxolimab. V and J are TRBV7-2 and TRBJ1-6, with no clear D. The CDR3 sequence: CASSVESSYNSPLHF. The CDR3 DNA reads as TGTGCCAGCAGCGTCGAGAGCTCCTATAATTCACCCCTCCACTTT.